The TCR beta chain under discussion was sequenced for a study of T-cell reconstitution after alpha-beta-depleted transplantation in children. Many counts were recorded for this clonotype. Its antigen is undetermined. For TCRbeta, the library was prepared with unique molecular identifiers. TCRdb passed the PCR reads through MiXCR, listing each CDR3 protein once. This table has nearly 250,000 distinct CDR3 sequences, around 8% appearing once. Study-level points and caveats: After transplant, at about two months, alpha-beta T cells were reportedly derived from several hundred expanded graft clones. Surviving recipient cells, namely T cells and thymic progenitors, were the source of high day-60 TCRbeta diversity in some patients. One year after transplant, T-cell counts and diversity came mostly from newly produced T cells.

This specimen was PBMCs, mostly from graft donor cells, taken 180 days after TCRalphabeta/CD19-depleted stem cell transplant. The clonotype was recovered from a male patient aged 10-17 years who had a stem cell transplant for acute lymphoblastic leukemia, so the T cells may come from the graft donor.

The CDR3 DNA is TGTGCCAGCAGTGACGCAGGGTACGGGGAGCTGTTTTTT. Translating gives CASSDAGYGELFF. The chain carries TRBV6-4 and TRBJ2-2, with D tentatively TRBD1 (5 bases). CDR1 is MRHNA and CDR2 is SNTAGT in the germline V gene. Trimming took 2 bases from V and 7 from J, leaving 8 bases between them. This CDR3 comprises 13 residues.